This TCR beta chain was profiled in a study of glioma-infiltrating T cells after dendritic cell vaccination. Study-level background: Patients received autologous tumor lysate-pulsed dendritic cell vaccination between about 2003 and 2013. At biweekly intervals, patients got three intradermal dendritic cell vaccine injections.

Overall study results and limits: Patients with more pretreatment TILs had longer time to progression and survival.

The CDR3 extends over 16 amino acids. The trim removed 2 bases at V and 6 bases at J, leaving 9 bases unmatched. Per the germline V gene, CDR1 is MNHEY and CDR2 is SVGAGI. The repertoire was sequenced with immunoSEQ multiplex PCR; TCRdb's copy has only in-frame clones and lacks some. This sample carries around 100,000 clones, 80% to 85% of them seen once, and the ten largest clones take less than 7.5%. The time point: after dendritic cell vaccination, including at tumor progression/relapse. In regard to this clone: Its antigen is as yet unknown.

This clonotype originated in a human donor with glioblastoma. The material sequenced was blood, taken after dendritic cell vaccination. The chain combines TRBV6-5 with TRBJ1-1; 10 bases match TRBD1. The DNA for the CDR3 is TGTGCCAGCAGTTACAAGGGGACAGGGGATGGAGCTGAAGCTTTCTTT. Its translation is CASSYKGTGDGAEAFF.